This T cell receptor beta chain emerged from a study of OX40 agonist ivuxolimab in advanced cancers. Across the study: It was ivuxolimab, an agonistic anti-OX40 (CD134) antibody, that patients were treated with.

TCRdb keeps only in-frame clones here, not all; method: immunoSEQ multiplex PCR. Of around 56,000 clones listed, 65% to 90% are singletons. Baseline was the first blood sampling point, followed by cycle 4 day 1 and cycle 7 day 1. CDR3 length: 14 residues. The germline CDR1 and CDR2 sequences are SGHTA and FQGNSA. V shed 10 bases, J shed 2 bases, and the junction held 4 bases outside the gene matches. This chain connects TRBV7-2 to TRBJ2-1; 11 bases match TRBD2. This TCR was sampled from an adult with an advanced solid tumor such as melanoma, head and neck, liver or kidney cancer. The source material was CD4+ or CD8+ T cells sorted from blood, sampled in a trial of the OX40 agonist ivuxolimab. CDR3 protein: CAILAGGTYNEQFF. CDR3 bases: TGTGCCATCCTAGCGGGAGGAACCTACAATGAGCAGTTCTTC.